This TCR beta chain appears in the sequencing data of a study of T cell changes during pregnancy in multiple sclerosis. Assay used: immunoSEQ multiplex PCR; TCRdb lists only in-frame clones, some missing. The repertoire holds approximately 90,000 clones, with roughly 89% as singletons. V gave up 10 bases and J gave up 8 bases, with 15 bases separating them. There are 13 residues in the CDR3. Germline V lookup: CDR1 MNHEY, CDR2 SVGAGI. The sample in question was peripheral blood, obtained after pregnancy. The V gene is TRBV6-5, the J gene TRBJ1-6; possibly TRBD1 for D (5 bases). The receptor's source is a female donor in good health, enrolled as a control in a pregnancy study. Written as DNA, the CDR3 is TGTGCCACCCGTAGGGGTCCGGATTCACCCCTCCACTTT. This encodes CATRRGPDSPLHF.